This T cell receptor (beta chain) came from a study of vaccination and CD4 T cells after COVID-19. Of note for this clonotype: What it recognizes is unknown.

The germline V gene encodes CDR1 SGHRS and CDR2 YFSETQ. With 4 bases clipped from V and 6 bases from J, the junction kept 16 bases outside the gene matches. The CDR3 consists of 16 residues. The Oncomine TCR Beta short-read assay generated sequence data from the DNA of cultured CD4+ T cells. TCRdb passed the PCR reads through MiXCR, listing each CDR3 protein once. The table records 450 to 600 distinct CDR3 sequences, 15% of them present only once. The sample's treatment: roughly nine-day PBMC culture with coronavirus spike peptide pools or control peptides (ViraFEST assay). Unexposed donor CD4+ T cells predated the COVID-19 pandemic, collected 2011-2018.

The receptor comes from a human donor in good health. The V and J genes are TRBV5-1 and TRBJ2-7, with 7 bases identical to TRBD1. Sample: CD4+ T cells from blood, cultured in vitro. CDR3 protein: CASSLRSRTGSVEQYF. The DNA for the CDR3 is TGCGCCAGCAGCCTCCGGTCTAGGACAGGATCGGTCGAGCAGTACTTC.